A single sample gave rise to the 17 T cell receptor beta chains below, sequenced in a study of T-cell memory formation after mild COVID-19. TCRdb used MiXCR to reprocess the 5' RACE reads, holding one entry per CDR3 protein. The sample includes more than 150,000 distinct CDR3 sequences, around 21% of them seen just once. What was sequenced was PBMCs or a T cell subset sorted from them (not recorded which). The receptors were gathered from an adult woman who had mild COVID-19 (a few samples of this study predate the infection). Cell type and time point are not known.

There are a few counts of this clonotype. The chain is built from TRBV9 and TRBJ1-2; D not certain. The germline CDR1 and CDR2 sequences are SGDLS and YYNGEE. V was clipped by 0 bases and J by 1 base, with 10 bases between them. There are 15 residues in the CDR3. CDR3 loop: CASSVATTLNYGYTF. CDR3 DNA: TGTGCCAGCAGCGTAGCAACCACCCTTAACTATGGCTACACCTTC.

V is TRBV11-2 and J is TRBJ2-5, with 8 bases aligning to TRBD2. The J segment lost 4 bases and the V segment lost 6 bases, leaving 4 bases of the junction unmatched. Germline V gene sequence: CDR1 SGHAT, CDR2 FQNNGV. The CDR3 totals 13 residues. CDR3 residues: CASRGLGGETQYF. In nucleotides, the CDR3 is TGTGCCAGCAGGGGACTAGGGGGAGAGACCCAGTACTTC.

V and J are TRBV15 and TRBJ1-2, with 11 bases identical to TRBD1. Trimming removed 9 bases from V and 4 bases from J; junction bases left unmatched: 13. CDR3 length: 16 residues. Germline values: CDR1 LNHNV, CDR2 YYDKDF (reference sequence). CDR3 in amino acids: CATGAGTGGPGYGYTF. DNA for the CDR3: TGTGCCACGGGAGCCGGGACAGGGGGACCCGGCTATGGCTACACCTTC.

This chain uses TRBV25-1 with TRBJ2-1; D remains ambiguous. Germline assignment: CDR1 MGHDK and CDR2 SYGVNS. V was cut by 1 base and J by 8 bases, with 6 bases left in between. The CDR3 contains 12 residues. In DNA, the CDR3 is TGTGCCAGCAGTGAATCCCTCCATGAGCAGTTCTTC. Translation gives CASSESLHEQFF.

This sequence joins TRBV6-5 and TRBJ2-3; perhaps TRBD2 as D (6 bases). CDR3 length: 14 amino acids. Looked up from germline, CDR1 is MNHEY and CDR2 is SVGAGI. Trimming removed 8 bases at V and 0 bases at J, with 12 bases between. CDR3 sequence (DNA): TGTGCCAGCTGCCAGCGGGCGAGCACAGATACGCAGTATTTT. Its translation: CASCQRASTDTQYF.

V usage is TRBV30 and J usage is TRBJ1-2; 7 positions match TRBD1. Germline-derived CDR1 and CDR2 are GTSNPN and SVGIG (reference sequence). V was clipped by 0 bases and J by 4 bases; unmatched bases: 5. The CDR3 loop spans 14 amino acids. The CDR3 nucleotides read TGTGCCTGGAGTGTACAGGGGAATATCTATGGCTACACCTTC. Its translation is CAWSVQGNIYGYTF. Drawing the rest from reference TRBV30 and TRBJ1-2, the complete variable domain is SQTIHQWPATLVQPVGSPLSLECTVEGTSNPNLYWYRQAAGRGLQLLFYSVGIGQISSEVPQNLSASRPQDRQFILSSKKLLLSDSGFYLCAWSVQGNIYGYTFGSGTRLTVV.

V is TRBV29-1 and J is TRBJ1-2; D ambiguous. Looked up from germline, CDR1 is SQVTM and CDR2 is ANQGSEA. V lost 4 bases and J 7 bases, leaving 13 bases between the germline ends. The CDR3 has 12 amino acids. CDR3 region: CSVVSGGCGYTF. CDR3 coding DNA: TGCAGCGTTGTGTCAGGTGGCTGTGGCTACACCTTC.

The V gene is TRBV28, the J gene TRBJ2-4; D ambiguous. V lost 2 bases, J lost 0 bases, and 5 bases lay in between. The CDR3 sequence is 14 residues long. Germline V gene data show CDR1 as MDHEN and CDR2 as SYDVKM. The CDR3 DNA sequence: TGTGCCAGCAGTTTACATAGAGCCAAAAACATTCAGTACTTC. It is translated as CASSLHRAKNIQYF.

This chain uses TRBV20-1 with TRBJ1-2; 11 nucleotides agree with TRBD1. This CDR3 comprises 15 residues. CDR1 is DFQATT, CDR2 SNEGSKA, per germline (reference sequence). V trimming: 3 bases; J trimming: 2 bases; junction bases outside the gene matches: 5. CDR3 region: CSASPGTGGNYGYTF. In nucleotides, the CDR3 is TGCAGTGCTAGCCCCGGGACAGGGGGAAACTATGGCTACACCTTC.

J is TRBJ2-3 and V is TRBV11-3; D might be TRBD1 (6 bases). Looked up from germline, CDR1 is SGHNT and CDR2 is YENEEA. The CDR3 has 16 amino acids. V lost 3 bases and J 0 bases, leaving 13 bases between the germline ends. The CDR3 is CASSFEGTSSTDTQYF. The CDR3 DNA reads TGTGCCAGCAGCTTCGAGGGGACATCTAGCACAGATACGCAGTATTTT.

This chain joins TRBV5-6 and TRBJ1-1, with TRBD1 as a possible D gene (6 bases). CDR1 and CDR2 from the germline V gene are SGHDT and YYEEEE. The CDR3 has 13 residues. Trimming stripped 0 bases from V and 4 bases from J, with 7 bases between. DNA of the CDR3: TGTGCCAGCAGCTTGGACAGGGTCACTGAAGCTTTCTTT. Translating gives CASSLDRVTEAFF.

This clonotype was picked up a small number of times. V usage is TRBV5-1 and J usage is TRBJ2-7; D may be TRBD2 (5 bases). CDR3 length: 15 amino acids. Per the germline V gene, CDR1 is SGHRS and CDR2 is YFSETQ. Trimming cost V 6 bases and J 3 bases, with 19 bases left between them. In DNA, the CDR3 is TGCGCCAGCACCTTATCCGGGATCTACAACTACGAGCAGTACTTC. Translation gives CASTLSGIYNYEQYF.

The rearrangement joins TRBV7-9 to TRBJ1-2; D may be TRBD1 (6 bases). Germline V gene lookup returns CDR1 SEHNR and CDR2 FQNEAQ (reference sequence). There are 16 residues in the CDR3. Trimming removed 0 bases from V and 3 bases from J, with 14 bases in between. The DNA of the CDR3 is TGTGCCAGCAGCTTAGCGGAGGGGGGCGAATACTATGGCTACACCTTC. This translates into CASSLAEGGEYYGYTF.

The chain carries TRBV7-6 and TRBJ2-1, with 16 positions matching TRBD2. Trimming removed 0 bases from V and 2 bases from J; junction bases left unmatched: 7. The CDR3 runs to 20 residues. Germline CDR1 SGHVS, CDR2 FNYEAQ. The DNA of the CDR3 is TGTGCCAGCAGCTTAGCCCCGGGACTAGCGGGGGGGCTGACCTACAATGAGCAGTTCTTC. It encodes CASSLAPGLAGGLTYNEQFF.

J is TRBJ1-1 and V is TRBV5-8; a possible D gene is TRBD1 (6 bases). The CDR3 is 15 amino acids. CDR1 is SGHTS, CDR2 YDEGEE, per germline. V gave up 4 bases and J gave up 3 bases, with 16 bases separating them. The CDR3 spells CASSPGAHWDTEAFF. Written as DNA, the CDR3 is TGTGCCAGCAGCCCGGGGGCGCATTGGGACACTGAAGCTTTCTTT.

This clonotype turned up a few times. The gene calls are TRBV29-1 and TRBJ2-7, with TRBD1 matching over 7 bases. Germline CDR1 is SQVTM and CDR2 is ANQGSEA. The CDR3 spans 15 residues. V lost 0 bases to trimming and J lost 2 bases; unmatched junction nucleotides: 7. Here the CDR3 DNA reads TGCAGCGTTGAAGATCCCAGGGGGATAACCTACGAGCAGTACTTC. This sequence encodes CSVEDPRGITYEQYF.

The chain employs TRBV7-9 and TRBJ2-3, with TRBD1 identical over 8 bases. Trimming removed 5 bases from V and 2 bases from J; junction bases left unmatched: 3. This CDR3 is built from 14 residues. Looked up from germline, CDR1 is SEHNR and CDR2 is FQNEAQ (reference sequence). The CDR3 region is CASSRGQVTDTQYF. The CDR3 bases are TGTGCCAGCAGCAGGGGACAGGTCACAGATACGCAGTATTTT.